One sample yielded the 32 T cell receptor beta chains listed below, sequenced in a study of blood T cell repertoires in COVID-19. The protocol was immunoSEQ multiplex PCR, while the TCRdb copy is restricted to in-frame clones and leaves out a portion. The sample has about 170,000 clones, around four fifths seen once. Sequencing used PBMCs or T cells enriched from blood (not recorded which). The receptor set was obtained from a woman aged 45-59 years in a cohort exposed to, infected with or recovered from COVID-19 (not recorded which).

This chain uses TRBV19 with TRBJ1-2, with 9 nucleotides matching TRBD1. CDR1 is LNHDA and CDR2 is SQIVND in the germline V gene (reference sequence). V lost 5 bases to trimming and J lost 7 bases; unmatched junction nucleotides: 5. The CDR3 covers 13 residues. CDR3 residues: CASSPGQGFGYTF. CDR3 DNA sequence: TGTGCCAGTAGTCCGGGACAGGGTTTTGGCTACACCTTC.

Only one count was recorded for this clone. The CDR3: CASSDTLAGGGNEQFF. The CDR3 DNA is TGTGCCAGCAGCGACACACTAGCGGGAGGGGGGAATGAGCAGTTCTTC. V usage is TRBV9 and J usage is TRBJ2-1; TRBD2 matches at 13 bases. The germline V gene encodes CDR1 SGDLS and CDR2 YYNGEE. This CDR3 is built from 16 residues. Trimming took 3 bases from V and 7 from J; bases not matched to a gene: 7.

The chain links TRBV11-2 to TRBJ2-3; TRBD1 matches at 10 bases. Trimming took 4 bases from V and 0 from J; bases not matched to a gene: 1. In germline, CDR1 is SGHAT, CDR2 FQNNGV. The CDR3 consists of 15 residues. CDR3 bases: TGTGCCAGCAGCTCGGGACAGGGGAGCACAGATACGCAGTATTTT. Its translation: CASSSGQGSTDTQYF.

The chain is built from TRBV11-3 and TRBJ2-3, with a possible D match to TRBD2 (6 bases). With 8 bases removed from V and 0 bases from J, the gap between germline ends came to 15 bases. The CDR3 length is 15 residues. The germline V gene has CDR1 SGHNT and CDR2 YENEEA. The CDR3 loop reads CASARGTSSTDTQYF. The CDR3 DNA reads as TGTGCCAGCGCCCGGGGGACCTCTAGCACAGATACGCAGTATTTT.

This clone was detected only once. The V gene is TRBV2, the J gene TRBJ1-2, with D perhaps matching TRBD1 (5 bases). The V and J ends lost 6 bases and 8 bases respectively, with 25 bases between them. Germline CDR1 and CDR2: SNHLY and FYNNEI. CDR3 length: 16 amino acids. CDR3 amino acids: CASSLTGTENYMGYTF. The DNA of the CDR3 is TGTGCCAGCAGCCTTACCGGGACTGAGAACTATATGGGCTACACCTTC.

This clone showed up just once. The genes are TRBV3-1 (or the pseudogene TRBV3-2) and TRBJ2-2; the D is unclear. Germline assignment: CDR1 LGHDT and CDR2 YNNKEL (reference sequence). This CDR3 is 16 amino acids long. V lost 0 bases and J 0 bases, leaving 8 bases between the germline ends. CDR3: CASSQETPTNTGELFF. CDR3 bases: TGTGCCAGCAGCCAAGAGACACCTACGAACACCGGGGAGCTGTTTTTT.

V usage is TRBV7-2 and J usage is TRBJ2-1, with D hard to call. V lost 0 bases, J lost 10 bases, and 10 bases lay in between. The CDR3 totals 13 residues. Germline loops: CDR1 SGHTA, CDR2 FQGNSA. CDR3 DNA: TGTGCCAGCAGCTTAGCGAAGCTCTCCGAGCAGTTCTTC. Protein sequence: CASSLAKLSEQFF.

V is TRBV6-5 and J is TRBJ1-5; TRBD1 matches at 7 bases. Trimming took 6 bases from V and 6 from J; bases not matched to a gene: 8. Germline CDR1 MNHEY, CDR2 SVGAGI. The CDR3 extends over 14 amino acids. The CDR3 is CASSWDSSAQPQHF. The CDR3 DNA sequence: TGTGCCAGCAGCTGGGACAGTTCGGCTCAGCCCCAGCATTTT.

This clone has just one count. The CDR3 loop reads CASSLDRENTIYF. The CDR3 DNA reads TGTGCCAGCAGCTTAGATCGGGAGAACACCATATATTTT. The chain recombines TRBV7-8 with TRBJ1-3; D call uncertain. The V end was cut by 1 base, the J end by 7 bases, with 8 bases between. Germline CDR1 SGHVS, CDR2 FQNEAQ. CDR3 length equals 13 residues.

V usage is TRBV3-1 (or the pseudogene TRBV3-2) and J usage is TRBJ2-6; TRBD1 aligns across 9 bases. The CDR3 sequence is 17 residues long. Trimming took 4 bases from V and 0 from J; bases not matched to a gene: 4. Germline lookup yields CDR1 LGHDT and CDR2 YNNKEL (reference sequence). The CDR3 region has the DNA TGTGCCAGCAGCCGGTGGGACAGGGACTCTGGGGCCAACGTCCTGACTTTC. Its protein product is CASSRWDRDSGANVLTF.

This chain uses TRBV28 with TRBJ2-5, with D possibly matching TRBD1 (5 bases). This CDR3 has 15 residues. Germline V CDR1 and CDR2: MDHEN, SYDVKM. Trimming removed 6 bases from V and 4 bases from J, with 18 bases in between. CDR3 coding DNA: TGTGCCAGCAGCCTCCCCCGCCAGGGATCAGAGACCCAGTACTTC. Translation: CASSLPRQGSETQYF.

This clone was found a few times. Other DNA sequences in the same sample also yield this CDR3. The J gene is TRBJ2-3, the V gene TRBV19; 9 bases map to TRBD1. V dropped 3 bases and J dropped 4; count of bases not matched to a gene: 5. Germline CDR1 is LNHDA and CDR2 is SQIVND (reference sequence). This CDR3 is 15 amino acids long. The CDR3 DNA follows: TGTGCCAGTAGTATTCGGACAGGGGAGGCAGATACGCAGTATTTT. Its translation is CASSIRTGEADTQYF.

The V and J genes are TRBV30 and TRBJ1-5; no clear D. There are 13 residues in the CDR3. V was shortened by 1 base and J by 1 base, with 5 bases between the two germline ends. CDR1 is GTSNPN and CDR2 is SVGIG in the germline V gene (reference sequence). The CDR3 DNA sequence: TGTGCCTGGAGTGGCCAGAGCAATCAGCCCCAGCATTTT. Its protein is CAWSGQSNQPQHF.

The chain employs TRBV5-8 and TRBJ2-2, with 10 positions matching TRBD2. Per the germline V gene, CDR1 is SGHTS and CDR2 is YDEGEE. The trim removed 2 bases at V and 4 bases at J, leaving 2 bases unmatched. This CDR3 region has 15 residues. The CDR3 sequence is CASSFLAGVTGELFF. The CDR3 bases are TGTGCCAGCAGCTTCCTAGCGGGAGTCACCGGGGAGCTGTTTTTT.

The chain combines TRBV3-1 (or the pseudogene TRBV3-2) with TRBJ2-1, with TRBD2 matching 10 bases. Trimming removed 4 bases from V and 0 bases from J; junction bases left unmatched: 12. CDR3 size: 19 residues. Per germline, CDR1 LGHDT and CDR2 YNNKEL (reference sequence). The CDR3 nucleotides read TGTGCCAGCAGCCGGATAGCGGGGGGCCCCGCCAGCTCCTACAATGAGCAGTTCTTC. Translation: CASSRIAGGPASSYNEQFF.

This clone occurred a few times. The rearrangement joins TRBV28 to TRBJ2-7; TRBD1 aligns across 9 bases. CDR3 length: 15 residues. The germline V gene has CDR1 MDHEN and CDR2 SYDVKM. V gave up 1 base and J gave up 7 bases; unmatched junction bases: 8. In DNA form, the CDR3 reads TGTGCCAGCAGTTTATCGTGGGACAGGGTGGAAGAGCAGTACTTC. This codes for CASSLSWDRVEEQYF. Together with reference TRBV28 and TRBJ2-7, the CDR3 gives the full variable domain: DVKVTQSSRYLVKRTGEKVFLECVQDMDHENMFWYRQDPGLGLRLIYFSYDVKMKEKGDIPEGYSVSREKKERFSLILESASTNQTSMYLCASSLSWDRVEEQYFGPGTRLTVT.

The chain has TRBV28 and TRBJ2-7; D possibly corresponds to TRBD1 (6 bases). The CDR3 consists of 13 residues. The germline V gene has CDR1 MDHEN and CDR2 SYDVKM. Trimming left V 7 bases short and J 0 bases short, with 10 bases between. The CDR3 coding sequence is TGTGCCAGCACCATACAGGGCTCCTACGAGCAGTACTTC. Translation: CASTIQGSYEQYF.

The genes are TRBV7-6 and TRBJ2-2; 9 bases fit TRBD2. With V trimmed by 7 bases and J by 4 bases, 10 bases remained unmatched. The germline V gene has CDR1 SGHVS and CDR2 FNYEAQ. This CDR3 contains 16 residues. The CDR3: CASTRAGGRGTGELFF. The CDR3 DNA follows: TGTGCCAGCACCCGAGCGGGGGGCCGGGGCACCGGGGAGCTGTTTTTT.

The rearrangement joins TRBV19 to TRBJ2-1, with 10 bases lining up with TRBD2. The trim removed 6 bases at V and 9 bases at J, leaving 8 bases unmatched. The CDR3 sequence is 14 residues long. The V gene's germline CDR1 is LNHDA and CDR2 SQIVND (reference sequence). This CDR3 is CASSDRGLAIEQFF. The CDR3 DNA is TGTGCCAGTAGCGACAGGGGACTAGCGATTGAGCAGTTCTTC.

The chain employs TRBV7-3 and TRBJ2-1, with D perhaps TRBD2 (5 bases). The CDR3 totals 15 residues. Between the trimmed V and J ends, which lost 1 base and 9 bases, there was a span of 16 bases. The germline V gene has CDR1 SGHTA and CDR2 FQGTGA. The DNA for the CDR3 is TGTGCCAGCAGCTTAATGGACTCGGCGGCAGGTGAGCAGTTCTTC. This codes for CASSLMDSAAGEQFF.

The CDR3 DNA reads TGTGCCAGCAGCTCAAGCTTGGGGAGATACAATGAGCAGTTCTTC. It yields the protein CASSSSLGRYNEQFF. The chain joins TRBV5-6 to TRBJ2-1; a weak D match, TRBD2 (5 bases). The V end lost 3 bases, the J end lost 4 bases, and 14 bases lay between the germline ends. Germline CDR1 SGHDT, CDR2 YYEEEE. The CDR3 contains 15 residues. Supplemented by reference TRBV5-6 and TRBJ2-1, the full variable domain reads DAGVTQSPTHLIKTRGQQVTLRCSPKSGHDTVSWYQQALGQGPQFIFQYYEEEERQRGNFPDRFSGHQFPNYSSELNVNALLLGDSALYLCASSSSLGRYNEQFFGPGTRLTVL.

The chain employs TRBV7-9 and TRBJ1-3; D perhaps matches TRBD1 (5 bases). The V and J ends lost 1 base and 6 bases respectively, with 13 bases between them. The CDR3 loop spans 15 amino acids. Germline V CDR1 and CDR2: SEHNR, FQNEAQ (reference sequence). CDR3 coding DNA: TGTGCCAGCAGCTTAGTTCGCGGGGACGTAAACACCATATATTTT. Residues: CASSLVRGDVNTIYF.

The chain links TRBV7-3 to TRBJ2-7, with unresolved D. The CDR3 is 13 residues long. Per germline, CDR1 SGHTA and CDR2 FQGTGA. Trimming stripped 2 bases from V and 4 bases from J, with 9 bases between. CDR3 sequence reads: CASSLRPGYEQYF. CDR3 coding DNA: TGTGCCAGCAGCTTACGCCCAGGATACGAGCAGTACTTC.

This sequence joins TRBV7-2 and TRBJ1-1; 9 nucleotides agree with TRBD1. Unmatched junction bases numbered 15, after V lost 2 bases and J lost 5 bases. Germline CDR1 and CDR2: SGHTA and FQGNSA. The CDR3 covers 18 residues. DNA for the CDR3: TGTGCCAGCAGCTTAAGGGCCGGGACAGGGCTCCTTCGGACTGAAGCTTTCTTT. Protein product: CASSLRAGTGLLRTEAFF.

The chain uses TRBV2 and TRBJ1-2; TRBD1 matches 7 bases. V lost 3 bases and J lost 2; bases outside the gene matches: 3. Germline V gene data show CDR1 as SNHLY and CDR2 as FYNNEI. The CDR3 runs to 14 residues. In nucleotides, the CDR3 is TGTGCCAGCAGTGAGGGGGACAGAAACTATGGCTACACCTTC. Amino acid sequence: CASSEGDRNYGYTF.

The rearrangement uses TRBV5-1 and TRBJ2-6; no firm D call. V was cut by 4 bases and J by 0 bases, with 8 bases left in between. The CDR3 totals 15 residues. Germline loops: CDR1 SGHRS, CDR2 YFSETQ. CDR3 residues: CASSPYTSGANVLTF. CDR3 DNA: TGCGCCAGCAGCCCGTACACCTCTGGGGCCAACGTCCTGACTTTC.

The rearrangement uses TRBV5-4 and TRBJ1-1, with TRBD1 identical over 11 bases. CDR1 and CDR2 from the germline V gene are SGHNT and YYREEE (reference sequence). The CDR3 totals 16 residues. The V segment lost 4 bases and the J segment 0 bases; nucleotides outside the gene matches: 5. The CDR3 coding sequence is TGTGCCAGCAGCGTCCGGACAGGGGGCCTGAACACTGAAGCTTTCTTT. Translation gives CASSVRTGGLNTEAFF.

The rearrangement joins TRBV6-5 to TRBJ2-1; the match to TRBD2 covers 8 bases. CDR1 MNHEY and CDR2 SVGAGI come from the germline V gene. The CDR3 contains 15 residues. V lost 5 bases and J lost 8; bases outside the gene matches: 11. DNA for the CDR3: TGTGCCAGCAGTCCCCCCGGGAGGGGGGCGCATGAGCAGTTCTTC. Encoded protein: CASSPPGRGAHEQFF.

The rearrangement uses TRBV29-1 and TRBJ1-3; 10 positions agree with TRBD1. Germline V gene sequence: CDR1 SQVTM, CDR2 ANQGSEA. The CDR3 runs 16 residues. V lost 6 bases and J lost 0; bases outside the gene matches: 8. The CDR3 reads CSVDETGGNSGNTIYF. As DNA, the CDR3 is TGCAGCGTAGATGAGACAGGGGGCAACTCTGGAAACACCATATATTTT. The full variable domain, completed using reference TRBV29-1 and TRBJ1-3, is SAVISQKPSRDICQRGTSLTIQCQVDSQVTMMFWYRQQPGQSLTLIATANQGSEATYESGFVIDKFPISRPNLTFSTLTVSNMSPEDSSIYLCSVDETGGNSGNTIYFGEGSWLTVV.

Note on this clone: The junction shows a germline mismatch at one end, possibly a read error. The chain carries TRBV27 and TRBJ2-1, with D possibly matching TRBD2 (6 bases). Germline values: CDR1 MNHEY, CDR2 SMNVEV (reference sequence). CDR3 length: 17 residues. CDR3 DNA sequence: TGTGCCAGCAAGAGGGCCCCGGGTAGCGGCCTGTACAGTGAGCAGTTCTTC. Residues: CASKRAPGSGLYSEQFF.

The chain links TRBV11-2 to TRBJ1-2, with 7 bases lining up with TRBD1. The V and J ends lost 4 bases and 2 bases, in that order; junction bases with no gene match: 7. This CDR3 is 15 amino acids long. Germline loops: CDR1 SGHAT, CDR2 FQNNGV. CDR3 protein: CASSSYRGSNYGYTF. DNA for the CDR3: TGTGCCAGCAGCTCATACAGGGGTTCCAACTATGGCTACACCTTC.

The chain joins TRBV29-1 to TRBJ2-7; tentative D call: TRBD1 (5 bases). The germline V gene encodes CDR1 SQVTM and CDR2 ANQGSEA. V lost 4 bases and J lost 0, with 13 bases in between. The CDR3 runs 14 residues. The CDR3 is CSVGIWGSSYEQYF. DNA for the CDR3: TGCAGCGTTGGAATTTGGGGCAGCTCCTACGAGCAGTACTTC.